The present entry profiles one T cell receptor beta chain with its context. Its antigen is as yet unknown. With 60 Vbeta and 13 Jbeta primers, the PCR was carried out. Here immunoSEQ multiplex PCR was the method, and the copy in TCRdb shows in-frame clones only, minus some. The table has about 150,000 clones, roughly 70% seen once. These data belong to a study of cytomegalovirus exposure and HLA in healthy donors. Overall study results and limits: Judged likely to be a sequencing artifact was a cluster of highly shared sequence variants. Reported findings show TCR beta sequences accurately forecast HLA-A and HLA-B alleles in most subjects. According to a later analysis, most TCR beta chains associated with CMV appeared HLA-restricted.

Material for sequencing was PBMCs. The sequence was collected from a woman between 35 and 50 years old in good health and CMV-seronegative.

Here the CDR3 reads CAWVGGSGGYEQYF. The CDR3 nucleotides read TGTGCCTGGGTAGGGGGCTCCGGTGGATACGAGCAGTACTTC. The J gene is TRBJ2-7, the V gene TRBV30, with 7 positions matching TRBD1. The CDR3 sequence is 14 residues long. Germline V CDR1 and CDR2: GTSNPN, SVGIG (reference sequence). V shed 5 bases and J 4 bases; nucleotides not matched to a gene: 11.